This note documents a single TCR beta chain sequence. Antigen unknown. Measured with immunoSEQ multiplex PCR; TCRdb has only the in-frame clones, and not every one. The sample lists 57,000 or so clones; more than 70% were seen once. These data come from a study of T cell responses to AZD1222 COVID-19 vaccine. Study-wide points: Nearly half of spike-specific TCRs reportedly target variant regions that are unmutated in the B.1.351 and B.1.1.7 variants. In all cases, repertoires were sampled only after the peak T cell response. Spike-wide vaccine-associated CD4 TCRs dominated at 160-218 and 743-854.

J gave up 9 bases and V 0 bases, and 9 bases lay outside the gene matches. Germline values: CDR1 KGHSH, CDR2 LQKENI. This CDR3 is built from 17 residues. The material was peripheral blood, obtained on day 0 of MenACWY control vaccination. The TCR originated in an adult in good health. The rearrangement uses TRBV18 and TRBJ2-1; 12 bases align to TRBD2. The CDR3 is CASSPPVLAGGKGEQFF. Written as DNA, the CDR3 is TGTGCCAGCTCACCACCGGTACTAGCGGGAGGCAAGGGTGAGCAGTTCTTC.